This T cell receptor (beta chain) stems from a study of T-cell memory formation after mild COVID-19. Note on this clonotype: What it recognizes is unknown.

Overall study findings and caveats: CD4+ contracting clones lay mainly in CM and EM, CD8+ ones in EMRA. Pre-infection memory harbored some responding clones, suggesting cross-reactive memory joined.

Constant-segment primers and 5'RACE yielded cDNA libraries for TCR alpha and TCR beta, each carrying sample barcodes and UMIs. TCRdb reprocessed the 5' RACE reads via MiXCR and lists one record per CDR3 protein. The data contain about 610,000 distinct CDR3 sequences, approximately 15% of them seen just once; the ten biggest clones take up around 7.8%. V dropped 0 bases and J dropped 5; count of bases not matched to a gene: 5. Germline V gene sequence: CDR1 SQVTM, CDR2 ANQGSEA. The length of the CDR3 is 15 residues. The clonotype comes from an adult woman who had mild COVID-19 (a few samples of this study predate the infection). Cell type and time point are not known. This chain joins TRBV29-1 and TRBJ2-7, with 12 nucleotides matching TRBD1. The source material was PBMCs or a T cell subset sorted from them (not recorded which). CDR3 in amino acids: CSVEDTGQGAHEQYF. CDR3 nucleotides: TGCAGCGTTGAAGATACGGGACAGGGGGCTCACGAGCAGTACTTC.